This TCR beta chain was identified in a study of blood T cell repertoires in COVID-19. The wider study: COVID-19 samples from acute and convalescent phases originated in the United States, Italy and Spain.

Libraries were prepared by immunoSEQ multiplex PCR; TCRdb keeps only in-frame clonotypes and omits some of them. The sample holds about 250,000 clones, about nine tenths seen once. Trimming stripped 1 base from V and 6 bases from J, with 13 bases between. CDR3 length equals 13 residues. Germline V gene data show CDR1 as GTSNPN and CDR2 as SVGIG (reference sequence). Sequencing was done on a sample of peripheral blood. The chain carries TRBV30 and TRBJ2-7, with a weak D call TRBD2 (6 bases). This clonotype was sampled from a woman in her twenties or thirties with active or convalescent COVID-19. As DNA, the CDR3 is TGTGCCTGGAGTGGTTGGGGGGTAGGCGAGCAGTACTTC. Amino acids: CAWSGWGVGEQYF.